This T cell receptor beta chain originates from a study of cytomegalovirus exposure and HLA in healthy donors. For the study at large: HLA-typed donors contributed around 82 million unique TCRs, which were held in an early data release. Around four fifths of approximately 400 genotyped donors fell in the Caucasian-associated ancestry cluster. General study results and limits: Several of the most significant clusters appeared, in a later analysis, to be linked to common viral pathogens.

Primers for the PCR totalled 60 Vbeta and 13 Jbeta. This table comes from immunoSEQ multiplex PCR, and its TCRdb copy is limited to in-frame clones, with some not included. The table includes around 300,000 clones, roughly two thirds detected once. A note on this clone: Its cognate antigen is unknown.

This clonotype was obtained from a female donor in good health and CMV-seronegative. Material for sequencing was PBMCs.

The CDR3 coding sequence is TGCGCCAGCAGCCACCTGTGGCAAGGGGATGGTGGCTACACCTTC. Translated, it gives CASSHLWQGDGGYTF. The chain combines TRBV4-1 with TRBJ1-2, with D tentatively TRBD1 (5 bases). Trimming removed 3 bases from V and 7 bases from J, with 18 bases in between. This CDR3 is 15 amino acids long. Per germline, CDR1 MGHRA and CDR2 YSYEKL.